A single sample gave rise to the 10 T cell receptor beta chains below, sequenced in a study of shared clonotypes between healthy human individuals. Repertoires were generated with immunoSEQ multiplex PCR, while TCRdb's copy carries only in-frame clones and drops some. This sample has some 1.4 million clones, with more than 95% found just once. Sequenced input: naive CD4+ T cells sorted from blood. Subset given: CD45RA+ positively selected. Receptor source: a man between 25 and 39 years old in good health.

Worth noting for this clone: Other nucleotide sequences in the sample specify the same CDR3. The J gene is TRBJ1-5, the V gene TRBV5-1; 9 positions agree with TRBD1. The CDR3 is 16 amino acids. With 2 bases clipped from V and 7 bases from J, the junction kept 10 bases outside the gene matches. Germline CDR1 reads SGHRS; CDR2 reads YFSETQ. The CDR3 loop reads CASSLGPGTGNQPQHF. CDR3 in DNA: TGCGCCAGCAGCTTAGGGCCCGGGACAGGGAACCAGCCCCAGCATTTT.

The chain joins TRBV7-8 to TRBJ2-7, with TRBD1 identical over 9 bases. The CDR3 covers 16 residues. The germline V gene has CDR1 SGHVS and CDR2 FQNEAQ. Germline trimming cut 1 base from V and 1 base from J; bases unmatched to any gene: 5. For the CDR3, the DNA is TGTGCCAGCAGCTTAGAAACGGGACAGGGATCCTACGAGCAGTACTTC. This translates into CASSLETGQGSYEQYF.

The genes are TRBV7-2 and TRBJ2-1, with D possibly TRBD2 on 6 matching bases. Germline V gives CDR1 SGHTA, CDR2 FQGNSA. The germline V and J ends were trimmed by 5 bases and 11 bases, with 16 bases remaining between them. The CDR3 runs 13 residues. DNA for the CDR3: TGTGCCAGCAGCCAAATACCCGGAGGGAAGCAGTTCTTC. Its translation: CASSQIPGGKQFF. The full variable domain, rest sourced from reference TRBV7-2 and TRBJ2-1, is GAGVSQSPSNKVTEKGKDVELRCDPISGHTALYWYRQSLGQGLEFLIYFQGNSAPDKSGLPSDRFSAERTGGSVSTLTIQRTQQEDSAVYLCASSQIPGGKQFFGPGTRLTVL.

V and J are TRBV18 and TRBJ1-5, with 10 nucleotides matching TRBD1. V shed 5 bases and J 4 bases; nucleotides not matched to a gene: 5. Germline V gene data show CDR1 as KGHSH and CDR2 as LQKENI. The CDR3 is 15 amino acids. The CDR3 reads CASSMDRGLNQPQHF. The CDR3, as DNA: TGTGCCAGCTCAATGGACAGGGGGTTAAATCAGCCCCAGCATTTT.

The chain uses TRBV11-2 and TRBJ2-5; tentative D call: TRBD1 (5 bases). The CDR3 has 15 residues. Germline V CDR1 and CDR2: SGHAT, FQNNGV. V gave up 5 bases and J gave up 4 bases, with 17 bases separating them. CDR3: CASSTWGRFPETQYF. The CDR3 DNA reads TGTGCCAGCAGCACGTGGGGCAGGTTCCCAGAGACCCAGTACTTC.

V and J are TRBV5-5 and TRBJ1-5, with a possible D match to TRBD1 (5 bases). Trimming took 0 bases from V and 1 from J, leaving 11 bases between them. Germline CDR1 is SGHKS and CDR2 is YYEKEE (reference sequence). This CDR3 has 16 residues. In DNA, the CDR3 is TGTGCCAGCAGCTTGGTTGGGGGATGGAGCAATCAGCCCCAGCATTTT. It codes for CASSLVGGWSNQPQHF.

The chain joins TRBV5-4 to TRBJ2-4, with TRBD2 matching 7 bases. The CDR3 spans 14 residues. Germline CDR1 reads SGHNT; CDR2 reads YYREEE (reference sequence). J gave up 8 bases and V 4 bases, and 9 bases lay outside the gene matches. The CDR3 sequence is CASSRDGGTHIQYF. CDR3 coding DNA: TGTGCCAGCAGCCGTGACGGGGGGACGCACATTCAGTACTTC. The entire variable domain, with the rest obtained from reference TRBV5-4 and TRBJ2-4, is as follows: ETGVTQSPTHLIKTRGQQVTLRCSSQSGHNTVSWYQQALGQGPQFIFQYYREEENGRGNFPPRFSGLQFPNYSSELNVNALELDDSALYLCASSRDGGTHIQYFGAGTRLSVL.

The sample holds one count of this clone. The rearrangement uses TRBV10-3 and TRBJ1-5; no definite D call. The germline V and J ends were trimmed by 3 bases and 2 bases, with 20 bases remaining between them. The germline V gene encodes CDR1 ENHRY and CDR2 SYGVKD. The CDR3 extends over 18 amino acids. The CDR3 reads CAISDPSRDHIGNQPQHF. The CDR3 DNA reads as TGTGCCATCAGTGACCCCTCGCGGGATCATATTGGCAATCAGCCCCAGCATTTT.

This rearrangement joins TRBV6-6 to TRBJ2-2, with 10 bases matching TRBD2. V lost 7 bases to trimming and J lost 3 bases; unmatched junction nucleotides: 8. Germline V gene sequence: CDR1 MNHNY, CDR2 SVGAGI (reference sequence). The CDR3 length is 16 residues. CDR3 region: CASTSGLAFDTGELFF. Here the CDR3 DNA reads TGTGCCAGCACCTCGGGACTAGCGTTCGACACCGGGGAGCTGTTTTTT.

DNA for the CDR3: TGCGCCAGCACCGTCGGGAGGATACTACGCACCGGGGAGCTGTTTTTT. It specifies CASTVGRILRTGELFF. V usage is TRBV10-2 and J usage is TRBJ2-2; 7 bases match TRBD2. V was clipped by 7 bases and J by 4 bases; unmatched bases: 12. CDR1 and CDR2 from the germline V gene are WSHSY and SAAADI. The CDR3 sequence is 16 residues long.